A single sample is the source of the 9 T cell receptor beta chains below, sequenced in a study of sequential checkpoint blockade in melanoma. The treatment here: randomized to nivolumab then ipilimumab (arm A) or the reverse (arm B). TCRdb's table, derived via immunoSEQ multiplex PCR, lists solely in-frame clones and lacks some. The sample carries around 5,000 clones, roughly 21% recorded once. Material: tumor tissue (inferred from file names), obtained from a patient given nivolumab and ipilimumab in sequence. These receptors were taken from a human donor with melanoma.

This clone is termed medium-sized. The chain carries TRBV11-3 and TRBJ1-6; 7 bases agree with TRBD1. J gave up 5 bases and V 3 bases, and 1 base lay outside the gene matches. Germline assignment: CDR1 SGHNT and CDR2 YENEEA. The CDR3 contains 14 residues. In DNA, the CDR3 is TGTGCCAGCAGCTTCGGACAGGATAATTCACCCCTCCACTTT. Amino acid sequence: CASSFGQDNSPLHF.

This clone is termed medium-sized. An end of the junction differs from the germline gene, which may be a read error. The chain carries TRBV6-8 and TRBJ2-1, with D perhaps assigned TRBD1 or TRBD2 (7 bases each). The CDR3 covers 14 residues. Germline CDR1 is MNHGY and CDR2 is SAAAGT. CDR3 protein: CAISGQAGDNEQFF. Here the CDR3 DNA reads TGTGCCATCAGTGGACAGGCGGGGGACAATGAGCAGTTCTTC.

The DNA of the CDR3 is TGTGCCGCGGGGAGCGGGGGCTACACAGATACGCAGTATTTT. Translating gives CAAGSGGYTDTQYF. This chain connects TRBV10-3 to TRBJ2-3; 8 bases are a match to TRBD2. In germline, CDR1 is ENHRY, CDR2 SYGVKD. The junction had 9 bases not matched to a gene; V was cut back by 11 bases and J by 2 bases. This CDR3 comprises 14 residues.

The V gene is TRBV5-1, the J gene TRBJ1-1, with 11 bases lining up with TRBD1. Germline V gives CDR1 SGHRS, CDR2 YFSETQ. V shed 4 bases and J 0 bases; nucleotides not matched to a gene: 8. The length of the CDR3 is 17 residues. CDR3 in DNA: TGCGCCAGCAGCAAAGACGGGACAGGGGGACTGAACACTGAAGCTTTCTTT. Translated: CASSKDGTGGLNTEAFF. The full variable domain, rest sourced from reference TRBV5-1 and TRBJ1-1, is KAGVTQTPRYLIKTRGQQVTLSCSPISGHRSVSWYQQTPGQGLQFLFEYFSETQRNKGNFPGRFSGRQFSNSRSEMNVSTLELGDSALYLCASSKDGTGGLNTEAFFGQGTRLTVV.

This chain joins TRBV5-1 and TRBJ2-1, with D unresolved. V was shortened by 0 bases and J by 6 bases, with 19 bases between the two germline ends. Germline assignment: CDR1 SGHRS and CDR2 YFSETQ. CDR3 length: 17 residues. The CDR3 region has the DNA TGCGCCAGCAGCTTGGTTGGCCAAGGTCTCGTGGGCAATGAGCAGTTCTTC. This encodes CASSLVGQGLVGNEQFF.

CDR3 coding DNA: TGTGCCAGCAGCTTAGGCGACAGGGCCTGGGAGGGCAATCAGCCCCAGCATTTT. Amino acid sequence: CASSLGDRAWEGNQPQHF. The chain couples TRBV11-3 to TRBJ1-5; 7 bases map to TRBD1. J lost 2 bases, V lost 1 base, and 11 bases had no gene match. CDR3 length equals 18 residues. The germline V gene encodes CDR1 SGHNT and CDR2 YENEEA.

This clone has ten or more counts. This chain links TRBV6-1 with TRBJ1-2; the match to TRBD1 covers 7 bases. The germline CDR1 and CDR2 sequences are MNHNS and SASEGT. This CDR3 region has 16 residues. V lost 0 bases to trimming and J lost 6 bases; unmatched junction nucleotides: 10. The CDR3 loop reads CASSEAKGAWIDGYTF. CDR3 bases: TGTGCCAGCAGTGAAGCTAAGGGGGCGTGGATCGATGGCTACACCTTC.

This rearrangement joins TRBV19 to TRBJ2-7; 11 nucleotides agree with TRBD2. CDR3 length equals 15 residues. The V gene end was trimmed by 5 bases and the J gene end by 2 bases; junction bases not matched to a gene: 5. Germline V gives CDR1 LNHDA, CDR2 SQIVND (reference sequence). The CDR3 loop is CASSPGTSGTYEQYF. The CDR3 DNA sequence: TGTGCCAGTAGTCCCGGGACTAGCGGAACCTACGAGCAGTACTTC.

This chain uses TRBV19 with TRBJ1-1; D might be TRBD1 (5 bases). Trimming pared 8 bases from V and 4 bases from J, leaving 14 bases between. CDR3 size: 13 residues. Germline loops: CDR1 LNHDA, CDR2 SQIVND (reference sequence). CDR3 DNA sequence: TGTGCCAGTGCTTTAGGGGTCCTCACTGAAGCTTTCTTT. This encodes CASALGVLTEAFF.